The 18 T cell receptor beta chains below come from one sample, sequenced in a study of blood T cell repertoires in COVID-19. The data were produced by immunoSEQ multiplex PCR, yet TCRdb's version contains in-frame clones alone and is incomplete. The sample lists around 180,000 clones, almost 80% seen once, with around a sixth in the top ten. Sequenced input: peripheral blood. Every receptor here comes from a man aged 55 to 69 with active or convalescent COVID-19.

The V and J genes are TRBV14 and TRBJ1-1; possible D gene TRBD1, 5 bases. In germline, CDR1 is SGHDN, CDR2 FVKESK. The CDR3 extends over 13 amino acids. Trimming shortened V by 4 bases and J by 4 bases, and 10 bases separated the two germline ends. For the CDR3, the DNA is TGTGCCAGCAGCCGGGACTTCGGCACTGAAGCTTTCTTT. Its translation is CASSRDFGTEAFF.

The chain employs TRBV19 and TRBJ1-5; 7 bases are a match to TRBD1. This CDR3 comprises 12 residues. Trimming at V came to 7 bases and at J to 7 bases, leaving 4 bases not matched to a gene. CDR1 is LNHDA, CDR2 SQIVND, per germline (reference sequence). Here the CDR3 reads CASTTTGQPQHF. The CDR3 coding sequence is TGTGCCAGTACCACGACAGGGCAGCCCCAGCATTTT.

The chain is built from TRBV5-1 and TRBJ2-7, with D uncertain. Trimming cost V 4 bases and J 4 bases, with 6 bases left between them. CDR3 size: 11 residues. Germline CDR1 and CDR2: SGHRS and YFSETQ. CDR3 protein: CASSREYEQYF. The DNA for the CDR3 is TGCGCCAGCAGCCGCGAATACGAGCAGTACTTC.

The chain links TRBV5-1 to TRBJ2-1; TRBD1 agrees at 7 bases. CDR1 and CDR2 from the germline V gene are SGHRS and YFSETQ. The CDR3 runs to 16 residues. Germline trimming cut 6 bases from V and 2 bases from J; bases unmatched to any gene: 11. Here the CDR3 reads CASNDPGTDPYNEQFF. CDR3 sequence (DNA): TGCGCCAGCAACGATCCCGGGACAGATCCCTACAATGAGCAGTTCTTC.

J is TRBJ2-3 and V is TRBV6-6, with TRBD1 matching 8 bases. The CDR3 runs 14 residues. V was clipped by 6 bases and J by 1 base; unmatched bases: 3. In germline, CDR1 is MNHNY, CDR2 SVGAGI (reference sequence). The CDR3 coding sequence is TGTGCCAGCAGGCTGACAGGGGGCACAGATACGCAGTATTTT. Its protein is CASRLTGGTDTQYF.

DNA of the CDR3: TGCGCCAGCAGTGGGACAGGGGGGTACGAGCAGTACTTC. Its translation is CASSGTGGYEQYF. This chain links TRBV10-2 with TRBJ2-7; 10 bases are shared with TRBD1. CDR1 and CDR2 from the germline V gene are WSHSY and SAAADI. Unmatched junction bases numbered 1, after V lost 4 bases and J lost 4 bases. There are 13 residues in the CDR3.

The genes are TRBV7-9 and TRBJ2-7, with 8 bases lining up with TRBD1. Germline CDR1 and CDR2: SEHNR and FQNEAQ (reference sequence). V shed 4 bases, J shed 3 bases, and the junction held 5 bases outside the gene matches. CDR3 length: 14 residues. The CDR3 reads CASSSTDRVYEQYF. CDR3 nucleotide sequence: TGTGCCAGCAGCTCTACGGACAGGGTCTACGAGCAGTACTTC.

The chain carries TRBV7-2 and TRBJ2-2, with D uncertain. The V gene lost 4 bases and the J gene lost 7 bases, with 13 bases spanning the gap. The CDR3 covers 14 residues. Germline V lookup: CDR1 SGHTA, CDR2 FQGNSA. Written as DNA, the CDR3 is TGTGCCAGCAGCTCCCACATCGAACACGGGGAGCTGTTTTTT. Translated, it gives CASSSHIEHGELFF.

This sequence joins TRBV30 and TRBJ1-6, with TRBD1 matching over 7 bases. This CDR3 comprises 14 residues. Germline V gene sequence: CDR1 GTSNPN, CDR2 SVGIG (reference sequence). J gave up 8 bases and V 4 bases, and 8 bases lay outside the gene matches. The CDR3 protein is CAWTSGTEYSPLHF. The CDR3 region has the DNA TGTGCCTGGACCTCCGGGACAGAGTATTCACCCCTCCACTTT.

V usage is TRBV5-4 and J usage is TRBJ1-3; TRBD1 agrees at 8 bases. The CDR3 contains 15 residues. Looked up from germline, CDR1 is SGHNT and CDR2 is YYREEE (reference sequence). Trimming at V came to 0 bases and at J to 5 bases, leaving 4 bases not matched to a gene. The CDR3 here is CASSLDGQGRNTIYF. For the CDR3, the DNA is TGTGCCAGCAGCTTGGATGGACAGGGAAGAAACACCATATATTTT.

The rearrangement uses TRBV7-2 and TRBJ1-1; TRBD1 is a possible D gene (6 bases). Trimming shortened V by 5 bases and J by 6 bases, and 16 bases separated the two germline ends. The CDR3 consists of 14 residues. CDR1 and CDR2 (germline): SGHTA, FQGNSA. In DNA, the CDR3 is TGTGCCAGCAGCCTGCGGGGGGCGTTGGCTGAAGCTTTCTTT. This translates into CASSLRGALAEAFF.

This rearrangement joins TRBV6-5 to TRBJ1-1; TRBD1 might be the D (6 bases). V was shortened by 2 bases and J by 0 bases, with 10 bases between the two germline ends. Germline V gene data show CDR1 as MNHEY and CDR2 as SVGAGI. CDR3 length: 15 amino acids. CDR3 region: CASSYGGRLNTEAFF. The CDR3 nucleotides read TGTGCCAGCAGTTACGGGGGCCGACTGAACACTGAAGCTTTCTTT.

The chain is built from TRBV14 and TRBJ2-7, with 9 nucleotides matching TRBD1. The ends lost 5 bases at V and 6 bases at J; junction bases unmatched: 8. Germline V lookup: CDR1 SGHDN, CDR2 FVKESK. The CDR3 extends over 14 amino acids. The chain's CDR3 is CASSSGQGNGEQYF. The CDR3 DNA sequence: TGTGCCAGCAGCTCCGGACAGGGGAACGGCGAGCAGTACTTC.

This rearrangement joins TRBV28 to TRBJ2-5; TRBD2 agrees at 10 bases. J gave up 1 base and V 2 bases, and 1 base lay outside the gene matches. This CDR3 has 15 residues. Germline V gives CDR1 MDHEN, CDR2 SYDVKM. The CDR3 reads CASSLTSGIQETQYF. The CDR3 DNA follows: TGTGCCAGCAGTTTAACTAGCGGGATCCAAGAGACCCAGTACTTC.

This clone has only a few counts. This sequence joins TRBV7-9 and TRBJ1-1, with D possibly being TRBD1 (6 bases). The length of the CDR3 is 14 residues. CDR1 and CDR2 from the germline V gene are SEHNR and FQNEAQ (reference sequence). The V and J ends lost 4 bases and 6 bases respectively, with 15 bases between them. The CDR3, as DNA: TGTGCCAGCAGCTCGTTTTCAGGGGTGCCTGAAGCTTTCTTT. Translated, it gives CASSSFSGVPEAFF.

The chain recombines TRBV11-2 with TRBJ2-5; D perhaps matches TRBD2 (5 bases). Trimming shortened V by 0 bases and J by 6 bases, and 8 bases separated the two germline ends. The CDR3 extends over 13 amino acids. The germline gives CDR1 SGHAT, CDR2 FQNNGV. The CDR3 protein is CASSLERAKTQYF. The CDR3 DNA reads as TGTGCCAGCAGCTTAGAGAGGGCGAAGACCCAGTACTTC.

The rearrangement joins TRBV2 to TRBJ2-7; the D gene is possibly TRBD1 (5 bases). Germline lookup yields CDR1 SNHLY and CDR2 FYNNEI. V shed 7 bases and J shed 1 base, with 14 bases lying between them. The CDR3 is 14 residues long. CDR3 loop: CASTMERTSYEQYF. CDR3 nucleotides: TGTGCCAGCACCATGGAACGGACATCCTACGAGCAGTACTTC.

The genes are TRBV14 and TRBJ2-1; D is perhaps TRBD1 (6 bases). The V and J ends lost 2 bases and 9 bases respectively, with 17 bases between them. Germline values: CDR1 SGHDN, CDR2 FVKESK. The CDR3 sequence is 15 residues long. CDR3 DNA sequence: TGTGCCAGCAGCCAACGCGGGTTCGGGACAACTGAGCAGTTCTTC. It codes for CASSQRGFGTTEQFF.